This entry describes one T cell receptor (beta chain). The antigen remains unidentified. Blood sampling was done at baseline, cycle 4 day 1, and cycle 7 day 1. The sample belongs to a study of OX40 agonist ivuxolimab in advanced cancers. Overall study results and limits: The investigators did not determine what antigen specificity the expanded peripheral T cells had.

CDR3 length: 13 amino acids. V was clipped by 0 bases and J by 6 bases, with 9 bases between them. The germline CDR1 and CDR2 sequences are SGHDT and YYEEEE. Data came from immunoSEQ multiplex PCR; TCRdb stores just in-frame clones and leaves some out. The sample carries tens of thousands of clones, just over 85% recorded once. The chain combines TRBV5-6 with TRBJ1-2, with D uncertain. The receptor's source is an adult with an advanced solid tumor such as melanoma, head and neck, liver or kidney cancer. The sample was CD4+ or CD8+ T cells sorted from blood, taken in a trial of the OX40 agonist ivuxolimab. This chain's CDR3 is CASSLAEGHGYTF. CDR3 in DNA: TGTGCCAGCAGCTTGGCAGAGGGCCATGGCTACACCTTC. The full variable domain, completed using reference TRBV5-6 and TRBJ1-2, is DAGVTQSPTHLIKTRGQQVTLRCSPKSGHDTVSWYQQALGQGPQFIFQYYEEEERQRGNFPDRFSGHQFPNYSSELNVNALLLGDSALYLCASSLAEGHGYTFGSGTRLTVV.